These 8 T cell receptor beta chains share one sample of origin, sequenced in a study of beta chain features in type 1 diabetes. Investigators reverse transcribed all isolated RNA, so they sequenced expressed TCRB transcripts. Assay: immunoSEQ multiplex PCR; the TCRdb copy retains only in-frame clones and omits some. The repertoire holds some 700,000 clones, with around 15% as singletons. The antigens of these receptors remain unknown. Study observations and caveats: In all four CD4+ subsets, TCRB CDR3 length was significantly, moderately reduced in type 1 diabetes.

The sequencing input was naive CD4+ T cells from blood. The receptors come from a man aged 18-30 years with type 1 diabetes.

This clone was seen only a few times. The chain employs TRBV4-1 and TRBJ1-4; weak D call: TRBD1 (5 bases). Germline CDR1 and CDR2: MGHRA and YSYEKL. V shed 4 bases and J shed 0 bases, with 9 bases lying between them. The CDR3 covers 15 residues. The chain's CDR3 is CASSPSTATNEKLFF. The CDR3 nucleotides read TGCGCCAGCAGCCCATCGACAGCAACTAATGAAAAACTGTTTTTT.

The sample holds a few counts of this clone. The chain is built from TRBV6-4 and TRBJ2-3; D might be TRBD2 (5 bases). This CDR3 is built from 14 residues. The ends were cut back, 2 bases at V and 6 bases at J, with 12 bases in the middle. CDR1 is MRHNA and CDR2 is SNTAGT in the germline V gene. CDR3 DNA sequence: TGTGCCAGCAGTGACCCCCCGAGGGTCGATACGCAGTATTTT. Translated: CASSDPPRVDTQYF.

This clone has only a few counts. This chain connects TRBV13 to TRBJ1-4; D is unresolved. V was clipped by 5 bases and J by 4 bases, with 14 bases between them. The CDR3 totals 15 residues. Germline values: CDR1 PRHDT, CDR2 FYEKMQ (reference sequence). CDR3 sequence (DNA): TGTGCCAGCAGCCCAAGACAAGCCTTTAATGAAAAACTGTTTTTT. It encodes CASSPRQAFNEKLFF. Complete variable domain (other parts from reference TRBV13 and TRBJ1-4): AAGVIQSPRHLIKEKRETATLKCYPIPRHDTVYWYQQGPGQDPQFLISFYEKMQSDKGSIPDRFSAQQFSDYHSELNMSSLELGDSALYFCASSPRQAFNEKLFFGSGTQLSVL.

Notes on this clone: The same CDR3 is also encoded by other DNA sequences in this sample. The chain is built from TRBV18 and TRBJ2-5, with 8 bases fitting TRBD2. CDR1 is KGHSH and CDR2 is LQKENI in the germline V gene. The CDR3 is 15 residues long. J was trimmed by 5 bases and V by 2 bases; bases with no gene match: 7. CDR3 loop: CASSPTAGGRETQYF. In nucleotides, the CDR3 is TGTGCCAGCTCACCAACTGCGGGGGGCCGGGAGACCCAGTACTTC.

The chain carries TRBV6-6 and TRBJ2-3, with TRBD2 as a possible D gene (6 bases). Germline values: CDR1 MNHNY, CDR2 SVGAGI (reference sequence). Trimming shortened V by 8 bases and J by 2 bases, and 14 bases separated the two germline ends. This CDR3 has 14 residues. CDR3 nucleotides: TGTGCCAGCGGAGGGGTGACCTACACAGATACGCAGTATTTT. The encoded protein is CASGGVTYTDTQYF.

This clone was counted a few times. The J gene is TRBJ1-3, the V gene TRBV6-6, with D hard to call. The germline CDR1 and CDR2 sequences are MNHNY and SVGAGI (reference sequence). This CDR3 comprises 13 residues. V gave up 10 bases and J gave up 4 bases, with 14 bases separating them. The CDR3 sequence: CATQSAGGNTIYF. For the CDR3, the DNA is TGTGCCACCCAGTCAGCGGGGGGAAACACCATATATTTT.

This clone was seen a handful of times. This chain connects TRBV6-4 to TRBJ2-7; D might be TRBD1 (7 bases). Germline CDR1 is MRHNA and CDR2 is SNTAGT. CDR3 length: 13 amino acids. Between the trimmed V and J ends, which lost 6 bases and 6 bases, there was a span of 15 bases. As DNA, the CDR3 is TGTGCCAGCAGCCGGGACAGCGGGTCCGAGCAGTACTTC. Translated, it gives CASSRDSGSEQYF.

V usage is TRBV6-1 and J usage is TRBJ1-4, with D unresolved. This CDR3 comprises 13 residues. Germline CDR1 reads MNHNS; CDR2 reads SASEGT. The V end was cut by 6 bases, the J end by 6 bases, with 11 bases between. The CDR3 DNA follows: TGTGCCAGCAGCCACCCCAATGATGAAAAACTGTTTTTT. Protein product: CASSHPNDEKLFF.